One sample yielded the 17 T cell receptor beta chains listed below, sequenced in a study of response to subunit inactivated influenza vaccine. TCRdb re-derived calls from the RT-PCR reads in MiXCR, one entry per CDR3 protein. The table has hundreds of thousands of distinct CDR3 sequences, approximately 15% seen once. Material: CD4+ T cells sorted from PBMCs, obtained roughly 24 months after vaccination. These TCRs come from a man in his fifties or sixties who received an inactivated influenza vaccine.

V gene TRBV24-1 combines with J gene TRBJ2-3, with a tentative D call TRBD2 (5 bases). Between the trimmed V and J ends, which lost 4 bases and 6 bases, there was a span of 22 bases. This CDR3 region has 17 residues. Germline V gives CDR1 KGHDR, CDR2 SFDVKD. The CDR3 nucleotides are TGTGCCACCAGTGACCCATATGACCCCTCGGGAAGGGATACGCAGTATTTT. This sequence encodes CATSDPYDPSGRDTQYF.

The chain employs TRBV5-1 and TRBJ1-6; TRBD1 matches at 11 bases. The CDR3 length is 18 residues. Germline trimming cut 2 bases from V and 0 bases from J; bases unmatched to any gene: 4. Per the germline V gene, CDR1 is SGHRS and CDR2 is YFSETQ. The CDR3 spells CASSFTGTGGSYNSPLHF. The DNA for the CDR3 is TGCGCCAGCAGCTTCACCGGGACAGGGGGCTCCTATAATTCACCCCTCCACTTT.

The sample holds many counts of this clonotype. The genes are TRBV6-1 and TRBJ2-3; no definite D call. V shed 8 bases and J shed 0 bases, with 12 bases lying between them. The CDR3 totals 14 residues. CDR1 is MNHNS, CDR2 SASEGT, per germline. The DNA of the CDR3 is TGTGCCAGCCACATGACCTCAAGCACAGATACGCAGTATTTT. It translates to CASHMTSSTDTQYF.

The V gene is TRBV3-1, the J gene TRBJ2-7; 7 nucleotides align to TRBD1. Germline values: CDR1 LGHDT, CDR2 YNNKEL (reference sequence). This CDR3 is built from 12 residues. J was trimmed by 5 bases and V by 4 bases; bases with no gene match: 2. The CDR3 DNA follows: TGTGCCAGCAGCCGACAGGGCCACGAGCAGTACTTC. It translates to CASSRQGHEQYF.

This chain joins TRBV12-3 or TRBV12-4 and TRBJ2-7; D unclear. The CDR3 has 13 residues. The V gene lost 8 bases and the J gene lost 0 bases, with 11 bases spanning the gap. The CDR3: CASQWSGSYEQYF. The CDR3 nucleotides are TGTGCCAGCCAATGGTCCGGCTCCTACGAGCAGTACTTC.

This clonotype was seen more than once but under ten times. The CDR3 loop is CASSPTGLSTGELFF. CDR3 DNA: TGTGCCAGCAGCCCAACCGGCCTTTCCACCGGGGAGCTGTTTTTT. The chain has TRBV3-1 and TRBJ2-2; no clear D gene. Germline CDR1 LGHDT, CDR2 YNNKEL (reference sequence). Trimming cost V 4 bases and J 4 bases, with 13 bases left between them. The CDR3 spans 15 residues.

This clonotype came up a few times. V usage is TRBV6-1 and J usage is TRBJ1-3; maybe TRBD1 (5 bases). V lost 5 bases, J lost 4 bases, and 15 bases lay in between. The CDR3 runs 15 residues. Germline V gives CDR1 MNHNS, CDR2 SASEGT. CDR3 in amino acids: CASSLGGGPGNTIYF. Here the CDR3 DNA reads TGTGCCAGCAGTCTCGGGGGAGGGCCGGGAAACACCATATATTTT.

CDR3 bases: TGTGCCAGCAGTCAGTCAAGTAATAATTCACCCCTCCACTTT. It yields the protein CASSQSSNNSPLHF. The chain is built from TRBV28 and TRBJ1-6; D remains unclear. CDR1 and CDR2 (germline): MDHEN, SYDVKM. The V end lost 5 bases, the J end lost 5 bases, and 10 bases lay between the germline ends. The CDR3 consists of 14 residues. Together with reference TRBV28 and TRBJ1-6, the CDR3 gives the full variable domain: DVKVTQSSRYLVKRTGEKVFLECVQDMDHENMFWYRQDPGLGLRLIYFSYDVKMKEKGDIPEGYSVSREKKERFSLILESASTNQTSMYLCASSQSSNNSPLHFGNGTRLTVT.

This clonotype was seen ten or more times. The genes are TRBV10-3 and TRBJ2-3, with 7 bases aligning to TRBD2. Germline values: CDR1 ENHRY, CDR2 SYGVKD. The CDR3 totals 12 residues. Trimming cost V 5 bases and J 5 bases; bases outside gene matches: 1. CDR3 sequence reads: CAISSGKDTQYF. The CDR3 nucleotides read TGTGCCATCAGTAGCGGGAAAGATACGCAGTATTTT.

This clonotype was seen a few times. The chain is built from TRBV30 and TRBJ1-2, with D possibly TRBD1 on 6 matching bases. The ends were cut back, 2 bases at V and 5 bases at J, with 12 bases in the middle. Germline V lookup: CDR1 GTSNPN, CDR2 SVGIG (reference sequence). This CDR3 comprises 13 residues. The CDR3: CAWSTGAGYGYTF. The CDR3 nucleotides read TGTGCCTGGAGTACGGGGGCTGGGTATGGCTACACCTTC.

J is TRBJ2-3 and V is TRBV20-1; tentative D call: TRBD1 (6 bases). CDR1 is DFQATT, CDR2 SNEGSKA, per germline (reference sequence). The CDR3 is made up of 16 amino acids. Trimming pared 2 bases from V and 4 bases from J, leaving 19 bases between. The CDR3 region has the DNA TGCAGTGCTAGAAAAGTACCCCGACAGGTTCCAGATACGCAGTATTTT. Protein product: CSARKVPRQVPDTQYF.

The chain is built from TRBV7-8 and TRBJ2-4; D remains unclear. From germline, CDR1 is SGHVS and CDR2 FQNEAQ. This CDR3 comprises 11 residues. V gave up 1 base and J gave up 11 bases, with 6 bases separating them. The DNA of the CDR3 is TGTGCCAGCAGCTTAGGTGGCGTTCAGTACTTC. Encoded protein: CASSLGGVQYF.

This chain joins TRBV20-1 and TRBJ2-1, with 11 nucleotides matching TRBD2. This CDR3 spans 15 amino acids. V shed 1 base and J 9 bases; nucleotides not matched to a gene: 8. Germline V gene sequence: CDR1 DFQATT, CDR2 SNEGSKA (reference sequence). The CDR3 region is CSARATSGTHGEQFF. CDR3 nucleotides: TGCAGTGCTAGAGCGACTAGCGGGACCCATGGTGAGCAGTTCTTC.

This clonotype was counted a few times. The genes are TRBV7-3 and TRBJ2-5; D is uncertain. V dropped 5 bases and J dropped 1 base, with 8 bases sitting between them. This CDR3 is 13 amino acids long. Per germline, CDR1 SGHTA and CDR2 FQGTGA. The CDR3 loop is CASSRSAQETQYF. The CDR3 DNA sequence: TGTGCCAGCAGCCGGAGCGCCCAAGAGACCCAGTACTTC.

The table lists this clonotype with a few counts. The genes are TRBV5-1 and TRBJ2-1, with TRBD2 identical over 8 bases. V lost 0 bases, J lost 3 bases, and 5 bases stayed unmatched. The V gene's germline CDR1 is SGHRS and CDR2 YFSETQ. The CDR3 runs 16 residues. CDR3 loop: CASSLETSVNYNEQFF. For the CDR3, the DNA is TGCGCCAGCAGCTTGGAGACTAGCGTGAACTACAATGAGCAGTTCTTC.

The rearrangement joins TRBV6-2 or TRBV6-3 to TRBJ2-1; 10 bases line up with TRBD2. CDR1 MNHEY and CDR2 SVGEGT come from the germline V gene. Trimming removed 0 bases from V and 4 bases from J; junction bases left unmatched: 3. The CDR3 extends over 16 amino acids. The CDR3 is CASSYSTSGLYNEQFF. The CDR3 DNA reads TGTGCCAGCAGTTACTCGACTAGCGGGCTTTACAATGAGCAGTTCTTC.

The chain links TRBV7-2 to TRBJ2-7; D is perhaps TRBD1 or TRBD2 (5 bases each). This CDR3 is built from 13 residues. Germline CDR1 reads SGHTA; CDR2 reads FQGNSA. Trimming left V 5 bases short and J 7 bases short, with 15 bases between. The CDR3, as DNA: TGTGCCAGCAGCCCCCGAGCTGAGGGGGAGCAGTACTTC. Its protein product is CASSPRAEGEQYF.